A single sample gave rise to the 22 T cell receptor beta chains below, sequenced in a study of PD-1 blockade in mismatch repair-deficient tumors. Here immunoSEQ multiplex PCR was the method, and the copy in TCRdb shows in-frame clones only, minus some. The sample lists about 63,000 clones, approximately 88% seen once, with approximately 15% in the top ten. Material: peripheral blood, obtained 52 weeks after starting pembrolizumab. The receptors originated from an adult with mismatch repair-deficient cancer.

This chain uses TRBV19 with TRBJ1-1; D is unclear. Germline V gene sequence: CDR1 LNHDA, CDR2 SQIVND (reference sequence). CDR3 length equals 13 residues. V was pared by 1 base and J by 6 bases, with 9 bases between. CDR3 protein: CASSIALVAEAFF. The CDR3 DNA reads TGTGCCAGTAGTATAGCACTAGTCGCTGAAGCTTTCTTT.

The chain joins TRBV5-8 to TRBJ1-4, with D perhaps matching TRBD1 (5 bases). Trimming stripped 3 bases from V and 5 bases from J, with 26 bases between. Germline CDR1 is SGHTS and CDR2 is YDEGEE. This CDR3 has 19 residues. The CDR3, as DNA: TGTGCCAGCAGCTGGTGGGGGGAGATGACGGTGGAGGGAAATGAAAAACTGTTTTTT. This gives the protein CASSWWGEMTVEGNEKLFF.

J is TRBJ2-1 and V is TRBV5-1; possible D gene TRBD1, 5 bases. The CDR3 runs to 15 residues. CDR1 SGHRS and CDR2 YFSETQ come from the germline V gene. Trimming took 4 bases from V and 1 from J, leaving 12 bases between them. The DNA of the CDR3 is TGCGCCAGCAGCCCGACAGACAGTTCCTACAATGAGCAGTTCTTC. This sequence encodes CASSPTDSSYNEQFF.

The rearrangement links TRBV27 to TRBJ2-3, with 9 positions matching TRBD2. Trimming at V came to 6 bases and at J to 4 bases, leaving 20 bases not matched to a gene. From germline, CDR1 is MNHEY and CDR2 SMNVEV (reference sequence). This CDR3 has 19 amino acids. The CDR3 spells CASSHSGASGNARADTQYF. CDR3 DNA sequence: TGTGCCAGCAGCCACTCCGGCGCTAGCGGGAATGCTAGGGCAGATACGCAGTATTTT.

The chain uses TRBV19 and TRBJ2-1; 10 bases are a match to TRBD1. The CDR3 sequence is 14 residues long. V dropped 6 bases and J dropped 6; count of bases not matched to a gene: 5. The germline CDR1 and CDR2 sequences are LNHDA and SQIVND (reference sequence). The CDR3 loop reads CASRDRGIGNEQFF. The CDR3 DNA sequence: TGTGCCAGTAGGGACAGGGGGATAGGCAATGAGCAGTTCTTC.

This clone showed up just once. V gene TRBV11-2 combines with J gene TRBJ2-7; 13 nucleotides agree with TRBD2. Trimming took 5 bases from V and 3 from J; bases not matched to a gene: 7. The CDR3 has 16 amino acids. CDR1 is SGHAT, CDR2 FQNNGV, per germline. CDR3 in amino acids: CASSPRGLAGVYEQYF. The CDR3 nucleotides read TGTGCCAGCAGCCCTAGAGGACTAGCGGGAGTCTACGAGCAGTACTTC.

This CDR3 reads CASSLGQGEETQYF. CDR3 nucleotide sequence: TGCGCCAGCAGCTTAGGCCAGGGTGAAGAGACCCAGTACTTC. V is TRBV5-1 and J is TRBJ2-5; maybe TRBD1 (5 bases). The CDR3 consists of 14 residues. Germline V gives CDR1 SGHRS, CDR2 YFSETQ. With 2 bases removed from V and 3 bases from J, the gap between germline ends came to 11 bases. Full variable domain (remainder filled in from reference TRBV5-1 and TRBJ2-5): KAGVTQTPRYLIKTRGQQVTLSCSPISGHRSVSWYQQTPGQGLQFLFEYFSETQRNKGNFPGRFSGRQFSNSRSEMNVSTLELGDSALYLCASSLGQGEETQYFGPGTRLLVL.

This chain uses TRBV27 with TRBJ2-3; D not resolved. CDR1 MNHEY and CDR2 SMNVEV come from the germline V gene (reference sequence). CDR3 size: 15 residues. V was clipped by 2 bases and J by 2 bases, with 11 bases between them. The CDR3 DNA reads as TGTGCCAGCAGTTTAGGTGGGGTTTCCACAGATACGCAGTATTTT. Its translation: CASSLGGVSTDTQYF.

As for this clone: Other DNA variants within this sample encode the same CDR3. This sequence joins TRBV29-1 and TRBJ2-2; 9 bases align to TRBD2. This CDR3 contains 18 residues. The V segment lost 4 bases and the J segment 0 bases; nucleotides outside the gene matches: 12. From germline, CDR1 is SQVTM and CDR2 ANQGSEA. CDR3 residues: CSVGILAGGGANTGELFF. The CDR3 nucleotides read TGCAGCGTTGGTATACTCGCGGGAGGGGGGGCGAACACCGGGGAGCTGTTTTTT.

The rearrangement links TRBV7-9 to TRBJ2-1; no definite D call. V lost 3 bases to trimming and J lost 2 bases, with 2 bases between them. There are 12 residues in the CDR3. Germline V gene sequence: CDR1 SEHNR, CDR2 FQNEAQ (reference sequence). CDR3 region: CASSFAYNEQFF. The CDR3 nucleotides are TGTGCCAGCAGCTTCGCCTACAATGAGCAGTTCTTC. Using reference TRBV7-9 and TRBJ2-1 for the parts outside the CDR3, the full variable domain is DTGVSQNPRHKITKRGQNVTFRCDPISEHNRLYWYRQTLGQGPEFLTYFQNEAQLEKSRLLSDRFSAERPKGSFSTLEIQRTEQGDSAMYLCASSFAYNEQFFGPGTRLTVL.

The table lists this clone with a count of one. Its ends do not fully match the called genes, so a read error is possible. The chain carries TRBV7-9 and TRBJ2-7; 9 positions agree with TRBD1. The germline gives CDR1 SEHNR, CDR2 FQNEAQ (reference sequence). The CDR3 is 15 residues long. CDR3 residues: CASSQETGGSYEQYF. The CDR3 DNA follows: TGCGCCAGCAGCCAAGAGACAGGGGGTTCCTACGAGCAGTACTTC.

The chain employs TRBV6-1 and TRBJ1-2; D unresolved. The germline V gene encodes CDR1 MNHNS and CDR2 SASEGT. Trimming took off 5 bases at V and 6 bases at J, with 7 bases between the two ends. CDR3 length: 11 residues. The CDR3 protein is CASSYANGYTF. The DNA for the CDR3 is TGTGCCAGCAGTTACGCCAATGGCTACACCTTC.

The rearrangement joins TRBV2 to TRBJ2-5; possibly TRBD1 or TRBD2 for D (5 bases each). Trimming cost V 10 bases and J 7 bases, with 13 bases left between them. Germline V CDR1 and CDR2: SNHLY, FYNNEI. This CDR3 contains 11 residues. In nucleotides, the CDR3 is TGTGCCACCGGGGCTAGCTTGACCCAGTACTTC. Protein product: CATGASLTQYF.

The genes are TRBV6-5 and TRBJ2-7, with 10 bases aligning to TRBD1. The CDR3 is 14 amino acids. Germline loops: CDR1 MNHEY, CDR2 SVGAGI. The trim removed 6 bases at V and 4 bases at J, leaving 6 bases unmatched. CDR3 in amino acids: CASRLTGGPYEQYF. The CDR3 DNA reads TGTGCCAGCAGGTTGACAGGGGGCCCTTACGAGCAGTACTTC.

CDR3 residues: CASSFPNTEAFF. For the CDR3, the DNA is TGTGCCAGCAGTTTCCCGAACACTGAAGCTTTCTTT. The chain uses TRBV7-9 and TRBJ1-1; D not resolved. Germline CDR1 reads SEHNR; CDR2 reads FQNEAQ (reference sequence). The CDR3 is made up of 12 amino acids. Trimming removed 6 bases from V and 1 base from J, with 6 bases in between. Variable domain in full (rest from reference TRBV7-9 and TRBJ1-1): DTGVSQNPRHKITKRGQNVTFRCDPISEHNRLYWYRQTLGQGPEFLTYFQNEAQLEKSRLLSDRFSAERPKGSFSTLEIQRTEQGDSAMYLCASSFPNTEAFFGQGTRLTVV.

The V call is TRBV11-2, the J call TRBJ2-1, with D unresolved. This CDR3 is built from 13 residues. V lost 7 bases and J lost 12, with 19 bases in between. CDR1 is SGHAT, CDR2 FQNNGV, per germline. This CDR3 is CASTPKWGDRQFF. DNA for the CDR3: TGTGCCAGCACCCCGAAATGGGGTGATCGGCAGTTCTTC.

The CDR3, as DNA: TGTGCCAGCAGCGTTGGACTAGCGGGAGCCTGGGGATATGAGCAGTTCTTC. Encoded protein: CASSVGLAGAWGYEQFF. The chain is built from TRBV9 and TRBJ2-1; 13 positions agree with TRBD2. The CDR3 has 17 amino acids. V was clipped by 2 bases and J by 8 bases; unmatched bases: 10. Looked up from germline, CDR1 is SGDLS and CDR2 is YYNGEE.

CDR3: CASNPGLAVSGQFF. The CDR3 coding sequence is TGTGCCAGTAACCCGGGACTAGCGGTGAGTGGGCAGTTCTTC. This rearrangement joins TRBV19 to TRBJ2-1; 11 positions agree with TRBD2. The CDR3 length is 14 residues. Losses at the gene ends were 7 bases for V and 12 bases for J; bases not matched to a gene: 11. Germline V gene lookup returns CDR1 LNHDA and CDR2 SQIVND (reference sequence).

This clone was detected only a few times. The J gene is TRBJ2-7, the V gene TRBV7-9, with TRBD1 identical over 10 bases. V lost 0 bases to trimming and J lost 9 bases; unmatched junction nucleotides: 11. The CDR3 runs 16 residues. In germline, CDR1 is SEHNR, CDR2 FQNEAQ (reference sequence). Here the CDR3 DNA reads TGTGCCAGCAGCTTAGCGCTTCGGGACAGGGGAAAAGGGCAGTACTTC. This sequence encodes CASSLALRDRGKGQYF. Supplemented by reference TRBV7-9 and TRBJ2-7, the full variable domain reads DTGVSQNPRHKITKRGQNVTFRCDPISEHNRLYWYRQTLGQGPEFLTYFQNEAQLEKSRLLSDRFSAERPKGSFSTLEIQRTEQGDSAMYLCASSLALRDRGKGQYFGPGTRLTVT.

This clone was detected once. The chain is built from TRBV7-6 and TRBJ2-7, with 10 bases that match TRBD1. Germline V gives CDR1 SGHVS, CDR2 FNYEAQ. V was clipped by 5 bases and J by 3 bases; unmatched bases: 7. The length of the CDR3 is 15 residues. DNA of the CDR3: TGTGCCAGCAGCCTCGGACAGGGGGAGGGCTACGAGCAGTACTTC. Amino acids: CASSLGQGEGYEQYF.

The rearrangement joins TRBV28 to TRBJ2-4, with 11 positions matching TRBD2. The CDR3 is 18 amino acids. Germline CDR1 reads MDHEN; CDR2 reads SYDVKM. The ends lost 5 bases at V and 0 bases at J; junction bases unmatched: 9. As DNA, the CDR3 is TGTGCCAGCAGTCCTCTCCAAGGACTAGCGGGAGCCAAAAACATTCAGTACTTC. Amino acid sequence: CASSPLQGLAGAKNIQYF.

To note about this clone: Germline is not matched at one junction end, which may reflect a read error. The chain joins TRBV7-9 to TRBJ2-1; the D is unclear. Germline CDR1 reads SEHNR; CDR2 reads FQNEAQ (reference sequence). The CDR3 runs 10 residues. CDR3 sequence: CASSEFYLIF. The CDR3 DNA follows: TGTGCCAGCAGCGAGTTTTATTTGATCTTC. Looking up the rest from reference TRBV7-9 and TRBJ2-1 gives the full variable domain: DTGVSQNPRHKITKRGQNVTFRCDPISEHNRLYWYRQTLGQGPEFLTYFQNEAQLEKSRLLSDRFSAERPKGSFSTLEIQRTEQGDSAMYLCASSEFYLIFGPGTRLTVL.